The T cell receptor (beta chain) described here comes from a study of response to subunit inactivated influenza vaccine. Study-wide findings and caveats: Authors suggested that a seasonal influenza vaccination recruits few new T cells each time.

Trimming pared 4 bases from V and 8 bases from J, leaving 9 bases between. From germline, CDR1 is SNHLY and CDR2 FYNNEI. CDR3 size: 12 residues. TCRdb ran MiXCR on the RT-PCR reads and lists one entry per CDR3 protein. The sample has around 520,000 distinct CDR3 sequences, about 25% seen once; the top ten hold 1.5% to 2%. In regard to this clonotype: Its antigen is still unknown.

Sequenced here: CD4+ T cells sorted from PBMCs, sampled less than 6 days after vaccination. The V gene is TRBV2, the J gene TRBJ2-4, with D perhaps matching TRBD2 (6 bases). This receptor was identified in a man aged 50 to 59 who received an inactivated influenza vaccine. Here the CDR3 reads CASSGEVDIQYF. The DNA for the CDR3 is TGTGCCAGCAGTGGGGAGGTGGACATTCAGTACTTC.